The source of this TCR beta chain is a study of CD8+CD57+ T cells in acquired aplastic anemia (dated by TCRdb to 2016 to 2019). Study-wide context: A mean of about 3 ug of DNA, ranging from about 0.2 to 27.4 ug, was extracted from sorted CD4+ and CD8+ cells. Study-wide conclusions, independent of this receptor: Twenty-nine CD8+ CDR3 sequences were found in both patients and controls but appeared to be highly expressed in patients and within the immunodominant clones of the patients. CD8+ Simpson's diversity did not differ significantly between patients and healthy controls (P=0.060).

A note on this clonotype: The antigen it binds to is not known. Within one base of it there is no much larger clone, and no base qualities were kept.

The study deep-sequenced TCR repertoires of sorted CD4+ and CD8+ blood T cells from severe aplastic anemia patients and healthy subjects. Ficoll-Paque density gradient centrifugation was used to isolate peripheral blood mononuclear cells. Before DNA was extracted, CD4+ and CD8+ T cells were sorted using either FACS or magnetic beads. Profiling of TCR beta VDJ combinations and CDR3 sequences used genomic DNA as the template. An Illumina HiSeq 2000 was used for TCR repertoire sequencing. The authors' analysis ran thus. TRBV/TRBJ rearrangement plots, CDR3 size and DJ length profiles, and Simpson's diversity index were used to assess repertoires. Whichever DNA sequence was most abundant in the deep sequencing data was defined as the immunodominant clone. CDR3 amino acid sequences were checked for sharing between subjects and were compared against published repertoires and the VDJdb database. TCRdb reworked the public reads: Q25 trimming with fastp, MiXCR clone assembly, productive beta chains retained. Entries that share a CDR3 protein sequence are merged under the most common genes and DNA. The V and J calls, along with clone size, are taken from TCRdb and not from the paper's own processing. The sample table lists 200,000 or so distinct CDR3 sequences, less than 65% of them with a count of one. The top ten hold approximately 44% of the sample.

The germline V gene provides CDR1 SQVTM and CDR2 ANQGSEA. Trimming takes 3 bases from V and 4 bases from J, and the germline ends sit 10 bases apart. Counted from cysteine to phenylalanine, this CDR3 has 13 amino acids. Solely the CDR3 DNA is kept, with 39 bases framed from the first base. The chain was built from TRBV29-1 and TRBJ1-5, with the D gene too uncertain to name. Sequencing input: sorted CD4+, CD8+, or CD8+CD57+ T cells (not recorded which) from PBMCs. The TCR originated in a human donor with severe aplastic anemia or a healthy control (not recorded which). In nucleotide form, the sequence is TGCAGCGTTGAGGAACAGCCTAATCAGCCCCAGCATTTT. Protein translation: CSVEEQPNQPQHF.